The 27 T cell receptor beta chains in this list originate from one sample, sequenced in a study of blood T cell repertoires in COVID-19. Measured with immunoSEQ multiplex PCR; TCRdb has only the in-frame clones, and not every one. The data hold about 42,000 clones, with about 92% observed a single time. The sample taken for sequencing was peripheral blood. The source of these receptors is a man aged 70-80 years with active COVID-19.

The CDR3 here is CASSQAAARGDTQYF. In nucleotides, the CDR3 is TGCGCCAGCAGCCAAGCGGCGGCCCGGGGAGATACGCAGTATTTT. V usage is TRBV4-3 and J usage is TRBJ2-3; possibly TRBD2 for D (5 bases). The CDR3 covers 15 residues. The V end was cut by 1 base, the J end by 5 bases, with 13 bases between. CDR1 is LGHNA, CDR2 YSLEER, per germline.

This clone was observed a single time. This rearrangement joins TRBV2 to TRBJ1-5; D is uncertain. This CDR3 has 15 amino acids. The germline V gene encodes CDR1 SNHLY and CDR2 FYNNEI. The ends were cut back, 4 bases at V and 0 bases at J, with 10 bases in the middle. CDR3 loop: CASSVNGLSNQPQHF. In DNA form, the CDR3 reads TGTGCCAGCAGTGTCAACGGTCTTAGCAATCAGCCCCAGCATTTT.

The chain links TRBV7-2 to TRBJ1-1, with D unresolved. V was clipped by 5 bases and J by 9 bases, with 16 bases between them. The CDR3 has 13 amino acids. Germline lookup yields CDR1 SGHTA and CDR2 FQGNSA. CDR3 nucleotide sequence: TGTGCCAGCAGCCCTCCTGCGGGGAACAAAGCTTTCTTT. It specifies CASSPPAGNKAFF.

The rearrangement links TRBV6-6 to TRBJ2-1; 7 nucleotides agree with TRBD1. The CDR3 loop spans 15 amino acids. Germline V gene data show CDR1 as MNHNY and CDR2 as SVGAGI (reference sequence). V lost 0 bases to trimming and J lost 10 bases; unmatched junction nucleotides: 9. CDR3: CASSYSGQSGIEQFF. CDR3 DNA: TGTGCCAGCAGTTACTCGGGACAGAGTGGAATAGAGCAGTTCTTC.

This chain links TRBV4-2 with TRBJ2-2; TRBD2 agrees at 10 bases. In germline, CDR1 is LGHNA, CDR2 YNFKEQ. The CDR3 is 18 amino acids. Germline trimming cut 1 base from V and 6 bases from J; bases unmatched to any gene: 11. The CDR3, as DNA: TGTGCCAGCAGCCAAGTTTTACTAGCGGGACCCGGGCCCGGGGAGCTGTTTTTT. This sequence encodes CASSQVLLAGPGPGELFF.

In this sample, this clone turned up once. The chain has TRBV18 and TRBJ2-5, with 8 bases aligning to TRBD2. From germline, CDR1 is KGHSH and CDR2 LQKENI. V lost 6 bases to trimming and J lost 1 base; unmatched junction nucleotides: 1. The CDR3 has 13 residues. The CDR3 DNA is TGTGCCAGCTCCCGGGGGGGCCAAGAGACCCAGTACTTC. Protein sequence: CASSRGGQETQYF.

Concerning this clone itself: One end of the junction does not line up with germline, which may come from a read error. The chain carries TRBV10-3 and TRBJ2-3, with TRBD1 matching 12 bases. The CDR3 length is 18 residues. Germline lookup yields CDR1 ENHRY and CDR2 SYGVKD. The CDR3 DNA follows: TGTGCCGTCAGTGAAATAGGGGGACAGGGGGCTTCAAGGAATACGCAGTATTTT. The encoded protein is CAVSEIGGQGASRNTQYF.

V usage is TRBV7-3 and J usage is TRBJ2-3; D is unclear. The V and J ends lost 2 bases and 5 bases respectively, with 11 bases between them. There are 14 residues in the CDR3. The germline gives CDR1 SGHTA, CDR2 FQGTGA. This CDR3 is CASSLSPFQDTQYF. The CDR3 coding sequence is TGTGCCAGCAGCTTATCCCCATTCCAAGATACGCAGTATTTT.

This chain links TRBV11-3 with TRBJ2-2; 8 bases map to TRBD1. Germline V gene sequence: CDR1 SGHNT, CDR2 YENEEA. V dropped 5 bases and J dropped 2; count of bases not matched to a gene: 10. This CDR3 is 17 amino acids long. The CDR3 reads CASSRTPGTGNTGELFF. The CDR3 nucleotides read TGTGCCAGCAGCCGTACCCCCGGGACAGGAAACACCGGGGAGCTGTTTTTT.

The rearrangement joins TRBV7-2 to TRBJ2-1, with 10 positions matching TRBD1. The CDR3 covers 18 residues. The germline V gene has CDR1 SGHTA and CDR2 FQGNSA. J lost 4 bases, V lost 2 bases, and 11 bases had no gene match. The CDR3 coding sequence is TGTGCCAGCAGCTTAATGTATTCGGGACAGGGGACTTACAATGAGCAGTTCTTC. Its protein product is CASSLMYSGQGTYNEQFF.

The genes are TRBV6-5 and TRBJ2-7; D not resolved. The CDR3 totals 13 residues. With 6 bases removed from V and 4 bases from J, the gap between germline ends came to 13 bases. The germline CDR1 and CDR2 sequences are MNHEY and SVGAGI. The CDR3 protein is CASSSRYLYEQYF. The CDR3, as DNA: TGTGCCAGCAGCTCCCGGTACCTTTACGAGCAGTACTTC.

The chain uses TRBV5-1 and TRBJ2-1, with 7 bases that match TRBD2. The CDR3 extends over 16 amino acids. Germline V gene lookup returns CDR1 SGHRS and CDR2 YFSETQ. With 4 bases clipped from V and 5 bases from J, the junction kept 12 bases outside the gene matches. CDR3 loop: CASSRSRGGRDNEQFF. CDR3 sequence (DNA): TGCGCCAGCAGCCGTAGTAGGGGAGGGCGTGACAATGAGCAGTTCTTC.

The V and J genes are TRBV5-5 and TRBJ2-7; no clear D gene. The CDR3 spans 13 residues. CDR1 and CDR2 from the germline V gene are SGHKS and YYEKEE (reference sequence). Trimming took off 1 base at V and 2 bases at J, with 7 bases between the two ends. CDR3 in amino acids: CASSLSTPYEQYF. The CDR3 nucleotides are TGTGCCAGCAGCTTGTCGACACCCTACGAGCAGTACTTC.

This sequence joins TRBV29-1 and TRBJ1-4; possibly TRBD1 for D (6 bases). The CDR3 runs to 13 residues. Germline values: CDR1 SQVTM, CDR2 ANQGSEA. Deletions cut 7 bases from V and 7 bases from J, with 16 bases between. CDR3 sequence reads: CSGDLDRCEKLFF. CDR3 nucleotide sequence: TGCAGCGGCGACCTCGACAGGTGTGAAAAACTGTTTTTT.

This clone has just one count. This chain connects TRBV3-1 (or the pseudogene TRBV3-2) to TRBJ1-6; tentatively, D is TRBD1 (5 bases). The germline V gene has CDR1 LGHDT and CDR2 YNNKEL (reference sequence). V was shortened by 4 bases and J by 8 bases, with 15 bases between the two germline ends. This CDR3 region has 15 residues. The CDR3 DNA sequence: TGTGCCAGCAGCCCCCCCGGGACTCTGGATTCACCCCTCCACTTT. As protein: CASSPPGTLDSPLHF.

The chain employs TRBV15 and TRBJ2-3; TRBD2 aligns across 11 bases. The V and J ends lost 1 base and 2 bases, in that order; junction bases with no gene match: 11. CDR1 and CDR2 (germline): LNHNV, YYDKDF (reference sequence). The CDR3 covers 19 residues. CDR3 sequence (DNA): TGTGCCACCAGCAGAGTTCTCCGGCTACTAGCGGGAGCCACAGATACGCAGTATTTT. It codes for CATSRVLRLLAGATDTQYF.

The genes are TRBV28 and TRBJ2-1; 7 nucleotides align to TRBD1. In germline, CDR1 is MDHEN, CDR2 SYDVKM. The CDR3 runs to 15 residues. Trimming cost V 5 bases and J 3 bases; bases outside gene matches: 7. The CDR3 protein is CASSPPRDSYNEQFF. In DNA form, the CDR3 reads TGTGCCAGCAGTCCCCCCCGGGACAGCTACAATGAGCAGTTCTTC.

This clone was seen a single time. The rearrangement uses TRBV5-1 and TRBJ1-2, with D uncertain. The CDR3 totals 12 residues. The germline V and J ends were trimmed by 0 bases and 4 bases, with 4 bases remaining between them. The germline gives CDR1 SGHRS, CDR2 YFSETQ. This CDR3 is CASSLDGYGYTF. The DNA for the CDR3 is TGCGCCAGCAGCTTGGACGGCTATGGCTACACCTTC. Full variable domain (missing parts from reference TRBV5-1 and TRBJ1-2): KAGVTQTPRYLIKTRGQQVTLSCSPISGHRSVSWYQQTPGQGLQFLFEYFSETQRNKGNFPGRFSGRQFSNSRSEMNVSTLELGDSALYLCASSLDGYGYTFGSGTRLTVV.

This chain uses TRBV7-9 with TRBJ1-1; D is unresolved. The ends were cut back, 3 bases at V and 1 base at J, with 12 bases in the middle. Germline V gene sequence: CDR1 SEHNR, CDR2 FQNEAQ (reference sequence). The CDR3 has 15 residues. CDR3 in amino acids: CASSFLGISNTEAFF. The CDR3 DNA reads TGTGCCAGCAGCTTTCTCGGGATCTCGAACACTGAAGCTTTCTTT.

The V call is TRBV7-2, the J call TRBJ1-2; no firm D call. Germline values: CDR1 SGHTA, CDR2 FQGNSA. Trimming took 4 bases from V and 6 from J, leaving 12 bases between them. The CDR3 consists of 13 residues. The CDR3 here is CASSSYVLDGYTF. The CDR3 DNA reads TGTGCCAGCAGCTCCTACGTCCTCGATGGCTACACCTTC. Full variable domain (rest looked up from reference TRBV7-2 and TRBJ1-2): GAGVSQSPSNKVTEKGKDVELRCDPISGHTALYWYRQSLGQGLEFLIYFQGNSAPDKSGLPSDRFSAERTGGSVSTLTIQRTQQEDSAVYLCASSSYVLDGYTFGSGTRLTVV.

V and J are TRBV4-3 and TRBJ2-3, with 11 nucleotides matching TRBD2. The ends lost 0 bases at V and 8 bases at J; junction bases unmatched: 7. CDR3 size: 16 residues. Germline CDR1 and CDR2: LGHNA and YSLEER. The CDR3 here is CASSQDVAGGLGTQYF. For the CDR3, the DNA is TGCGCCAGCAGCCAAGACGTAGCGGGGGGGCTGGGTACGCAGTATTTT.

CDR3 sequence reads: CASSLGARRDTQYF. CDR3 nucleotide sequence: TGTGCCAGCAGCTTAGGGGCCCGAAGAGATACGCAGTATTTT. This sequence joins TRBV7-3 and TRBJ2-3; weak D call: TRBD1 (5 bases). V was shortened by 2 bases and J by 5 bases, with 11 bases between the two germline ends. The CDR3 totals 14 residues. Germline V gene sequence: CDR1 SGHTA, CDR2 FQGTGA.

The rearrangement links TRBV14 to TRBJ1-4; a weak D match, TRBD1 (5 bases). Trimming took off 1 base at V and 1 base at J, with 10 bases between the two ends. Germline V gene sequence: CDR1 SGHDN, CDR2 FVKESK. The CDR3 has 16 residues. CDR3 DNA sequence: TGTGCCAGCAGCCAAGGCCGGGGGGTAACTAATGAAAAACTGTTTTTT. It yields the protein CASSQGRGVTNEKLFF.

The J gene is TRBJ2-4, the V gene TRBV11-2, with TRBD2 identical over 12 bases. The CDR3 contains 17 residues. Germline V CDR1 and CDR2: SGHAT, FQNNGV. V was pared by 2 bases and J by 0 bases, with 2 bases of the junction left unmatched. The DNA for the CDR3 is TGTGCCAGCAGCTTACTAGCGGGGGGGCTAGCCAAAAACATTCAGTACTTC. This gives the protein CASSLLAGGLAKNIQYF.

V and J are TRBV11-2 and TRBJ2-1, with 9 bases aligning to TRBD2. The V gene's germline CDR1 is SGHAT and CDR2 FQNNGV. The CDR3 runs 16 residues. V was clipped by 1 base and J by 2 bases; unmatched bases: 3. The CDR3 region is CASSLAAGGTYNEQFF. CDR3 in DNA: TGTGCCAGCAGCTTAGCGGCGGGGGGGACCTACAATGAGCAGTTCTTC.

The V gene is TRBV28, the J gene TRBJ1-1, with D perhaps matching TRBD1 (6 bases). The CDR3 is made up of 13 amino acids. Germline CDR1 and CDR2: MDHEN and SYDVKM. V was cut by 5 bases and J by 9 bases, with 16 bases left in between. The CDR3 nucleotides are TGTGCCAGCAGTCTTTCGGACAGACATAAAGCTTTCTTT. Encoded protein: CASSLSDRHKAFF.

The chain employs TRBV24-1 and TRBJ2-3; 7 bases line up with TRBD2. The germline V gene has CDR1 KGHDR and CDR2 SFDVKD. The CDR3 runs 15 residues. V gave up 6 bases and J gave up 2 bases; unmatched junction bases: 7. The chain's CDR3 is CATSPKGRVTDTQYF. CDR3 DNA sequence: TGTGCCACCAGTCCCAAGGGGAGGGTCACAGATACGCAGTATTTT.